In this sample, the clone carrying this TCR beta chain turned up a few times. Its antigen is as yet unknown. TCRdb independently ran MiXCR on the RT-PCR reads; one entry per CDR3 protein. The data contain around 790,000 distinct CDR3 sequences, 20% to 25% of them seen just once; the ten biggest clones take up about a tenth. This entry is derived from a study of response to subunit inactivated influenza vaccine. Overall study findings and caveats: That few new T cells are recruited by each seasonal influenza vaccination was the authors' suggestion.

Germline loops: CDR1 MNHEY, CDR2 SVGEGT. Trimming removed 5 bases from V and 8 bases from J, with 22 bases in between. This CDR3 has 16 amino acids. This TCR was sampled from a man aged 45 to 65 who received an inactivated influenza vaccine. J is TRBJ2-1 and V is TRBV6-2 or TRBV6-3; D might be TRBD1 (6 bases). The starting material was PBMCs from blood, obtained roughly 5 days after vaccination. The CDR3 here is CASSQRGTRVEDEQFF. As DNA, the CDR3 is TGTGCCAGCAGTCAGAGGGGGACCCGTGTCGAGGATGAGCAGTTCTTC.